Detailed here is one T cell receptor (beta chain). This clone appeared a few times. No antigen is known for it. No much larger clone is present one base from it, and per-base qualities are unavailable. The sample is drawn from a study of blood T cell repertoires in COVID-19 (dated by TCRdb to about 2020). With respect to the entire study: Samples from collaborators originated in the United States, Italy and Spain and spanned both the acute and convalescent phases of COVID-19. Samples came from the ongoing ImmuneRACE study (first 160 participants) plus 1,254 subjects from 6 global collaborators. The repertoires were made available in a free public database intended to serve as a resource for research on the immune response to SARS-CoV-2. Deeply sampled blood TCRbeta repertoires from subjects exposed to, actively infected with, or recovered from COVID-19 were included in the dataset. Nearly every sample came with metadata listing a de-identified subject ID, COVID-19 status, age in years and sex. The prospective study material was composed of cDNA or gDNA derived from T cells, B-cell-depleted T cells, or PBMCs. Where available, HLA class I and class II types were obtained from metadata supplied by the sample provider rather than from assay-based typing.

The V end gives up 3 bases and the J end 4 bases, leaving 6 bases in the junction not matched to a gene. The CDR3 runs 14 residues from the cysteine to the phenylalanine. Of the read, only the CDR3 DNA is kept; its 42 bases are in frame from base 1. CDR1 and CDR2 (KGHSH, LQKENI) derive from the germline V gene. Each collaborating institution followed its own protocols to collect whole blood in K2EDTA tubes. For TCRbeta analysis, collaborators shipped samples in one of three forms: frozen whole blood, isolated PBMCs, or DNA extracted from either of those sample types. TCRbeta CDR3 regions were amplified from genomic DNA using the immunoSEQ Assay, a bias-controlled multiplex PCR. The source study handled its data this way. The number of nucleated cells in each sample was estimated from the amplification of reference gene primers within the assay. To quantify the absolute abundance of each unique TCRbeta CDR3 rearrangement, sequence reads were collapsed and filtered. Productive Simpson clonality was computed per sample as the square root of Simpson's diversity index over productive rearrangements. TCRdb carries this immuneACCESS record with in-frame sequences only. Its versions omit some clonotypes, under half of them owing to an unresolved V gene in the studies checked, with the rest unexplained. For V, J and clone size, that table is used; D and trimming come from the DNA. For this sample the table gives approximately 140,000 clones, of which roughly 91% were detected only once. Around 18% of the sample rests with the top ten.

What the authors observed across the whole study: How much clinical and demographic metadata was included differed by source and by participant, and the metadata was provided uncurated.

The receptor was derived from a man aged 50-60 years with active or convalescent COVID-19. The sequence is built from TRBV18 and TRBJ2-7; 7 central bases correspond to TRBD1. Sequences were obtained from peripheral blood. DNA sequence: TGTGCCAGCTCACCGGGACAGAGTCCTTACGAGCAGTACTTC. The encoded protein is CASSPGQSPYEQYF.